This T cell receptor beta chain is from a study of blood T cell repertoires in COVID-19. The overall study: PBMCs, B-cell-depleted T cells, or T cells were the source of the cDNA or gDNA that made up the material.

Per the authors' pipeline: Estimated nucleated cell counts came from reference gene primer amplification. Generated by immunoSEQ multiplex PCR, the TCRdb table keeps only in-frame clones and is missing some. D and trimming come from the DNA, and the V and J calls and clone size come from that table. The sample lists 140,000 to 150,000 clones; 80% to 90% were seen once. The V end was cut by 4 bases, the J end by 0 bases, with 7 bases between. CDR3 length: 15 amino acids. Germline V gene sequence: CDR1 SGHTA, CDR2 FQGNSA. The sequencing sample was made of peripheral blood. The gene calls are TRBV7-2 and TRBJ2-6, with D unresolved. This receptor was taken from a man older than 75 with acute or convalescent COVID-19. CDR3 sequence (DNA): TGTGCCAGCAGCTGGGCAGTCTCTGGGGCCAACGTCCTGACTTTC. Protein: CASSWAVSGANVLTF. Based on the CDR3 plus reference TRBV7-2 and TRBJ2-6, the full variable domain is GAGVSQSPSNKVTEKGKDVELRCDPISGHTALYWYRQSLGQGLEFLIYFQGNSAPDKSGLPSDRFSAERTGGSVSTLTIQRTQQEDSAVYLCASSWAVSGANVLTFGAGSRLTVL.